This T cell receptor (beta chain) was obtained from a study of T-cell memory formation after mild COVID-19. The CDR3 runs to 17 residues. The germline CDR1 and CDR2 sequences are KGHDR and SFDVKD. After removal of 4 bases from V and 4 bases from J, the junction contained 12 bases not matched to a gene. Broader study findings: Several responding clones turned up in pre-infection memory, indicating that cross-reactive memory may have taken part. CM and EM subsets held most contracting CD4+ clones; EMRA held CD8+ ones.

Using its own MiXCR run on the 5' RACE reads, TCRdb lists one record per CDR3 protein. The sample holds some 160,000 distinct CDR3 sequences, 10% to 15% seen once. This clonotype was detected a few times. The antigen is undetermined. The chain carries TRBV24-1 and TRBJ2-3; 8 bases match TRBD1. The clonotype was recovered from a man aged 18 to 30 who had mild COVID-19 (a few samples of this study predate the infection). Cell type and time point are not known. Input material: PBMCs or a T cell subset sorted from them (not recorded which). CDR3: CATSDPPGTGSSDTQYF. In DNA, the CDR3 is TGTGCCACCAGTGACCCCCCGGGGACAGGTTCATCAGATACGCAGTATTTT.